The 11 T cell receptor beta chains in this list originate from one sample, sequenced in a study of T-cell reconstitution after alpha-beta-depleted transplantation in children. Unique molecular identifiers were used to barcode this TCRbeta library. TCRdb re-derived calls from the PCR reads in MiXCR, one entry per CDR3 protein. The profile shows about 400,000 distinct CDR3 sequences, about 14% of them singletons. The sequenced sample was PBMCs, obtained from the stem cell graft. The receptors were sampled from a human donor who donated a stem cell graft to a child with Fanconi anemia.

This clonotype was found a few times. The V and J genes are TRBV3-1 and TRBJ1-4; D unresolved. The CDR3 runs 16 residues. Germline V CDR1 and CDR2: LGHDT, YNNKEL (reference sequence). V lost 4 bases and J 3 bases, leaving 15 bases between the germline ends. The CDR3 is CASSRGPAVANEKLFF. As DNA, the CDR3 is TGTGCCAGCAGCCGTGGTCCCGCCGTGGCTAATGAAAAACTGTTTTTT.

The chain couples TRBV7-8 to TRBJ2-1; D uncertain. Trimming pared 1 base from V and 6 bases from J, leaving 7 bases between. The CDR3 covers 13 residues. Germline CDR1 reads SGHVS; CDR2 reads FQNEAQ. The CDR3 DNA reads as TGTGCCAGCAGCTTAGGTTGGAGCAATGAGCAGTTCTTC. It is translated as CASSLGWSNEQFF.

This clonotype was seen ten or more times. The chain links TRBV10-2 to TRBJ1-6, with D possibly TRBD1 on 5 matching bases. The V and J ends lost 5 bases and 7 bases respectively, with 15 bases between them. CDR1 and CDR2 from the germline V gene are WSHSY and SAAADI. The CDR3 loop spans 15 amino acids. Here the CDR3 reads CASSHRDAVNSPLHF. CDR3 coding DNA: TGCGCCAGCAGTCATCGGGACGCTGTGAATTCACCCCTCCACTTT.

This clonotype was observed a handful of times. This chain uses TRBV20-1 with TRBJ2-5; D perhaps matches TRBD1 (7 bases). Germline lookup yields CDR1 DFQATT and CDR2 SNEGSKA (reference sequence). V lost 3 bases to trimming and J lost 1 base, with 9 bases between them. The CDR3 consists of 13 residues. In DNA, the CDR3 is TGCAGTGCTAGTCAGGGGGGCCAAGAGACCCAGTACTTC. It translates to CSASQGGQETQYF.

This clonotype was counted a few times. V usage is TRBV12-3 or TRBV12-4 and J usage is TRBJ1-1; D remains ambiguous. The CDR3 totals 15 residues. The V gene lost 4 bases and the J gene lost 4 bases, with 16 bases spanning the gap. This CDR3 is CASSWWGLESTEAFF. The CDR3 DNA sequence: TGTGCCAGCAGTTGGTGGGGTCTCGAATCCACTGAAGCTTTCTTT.

The CDR3 DNA sequence: TGTGCCAGCAGCTTAAGCGGAGTCTACACCTTC. Translating gives CASSLSGVYTF. This sequence joins TRBV7-9 and TRBJ1-2; D is unresolved. The CDR3 length is 11 residues. Per germline, CDR1 SEHNR and CDR2 FQNEAQ (reference sequence). Between the trimmed V and J ends, which lost 2 bases and 10 bases, there was a span of 8 bases.

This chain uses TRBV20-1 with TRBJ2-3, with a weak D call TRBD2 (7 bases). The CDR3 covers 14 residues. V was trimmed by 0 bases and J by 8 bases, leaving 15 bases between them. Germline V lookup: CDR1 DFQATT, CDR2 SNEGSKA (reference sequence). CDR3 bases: TGCAGTGCTAGAGATCCCCCGGGGGGCGGTACGCAGTATTTT. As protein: CSARDPPGGGTQYF.

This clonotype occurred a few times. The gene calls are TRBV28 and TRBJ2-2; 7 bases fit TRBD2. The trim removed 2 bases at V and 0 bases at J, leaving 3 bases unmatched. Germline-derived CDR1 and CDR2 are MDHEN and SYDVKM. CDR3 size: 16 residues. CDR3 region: CASSLGLEANTGELFF. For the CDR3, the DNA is TGTGCCAGCAGTTTAGGACTAGAGGCGAACACCGGGGAGCTGTTTTTT.

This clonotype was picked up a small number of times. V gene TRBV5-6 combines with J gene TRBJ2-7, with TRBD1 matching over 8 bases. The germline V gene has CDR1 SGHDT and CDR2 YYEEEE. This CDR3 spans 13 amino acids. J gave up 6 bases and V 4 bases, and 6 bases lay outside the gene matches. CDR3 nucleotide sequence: TGTGCCAGCAGCCGGGGACAGGTGGGCGAGCAGTACGTC. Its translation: CASSRGQVGEQYV.

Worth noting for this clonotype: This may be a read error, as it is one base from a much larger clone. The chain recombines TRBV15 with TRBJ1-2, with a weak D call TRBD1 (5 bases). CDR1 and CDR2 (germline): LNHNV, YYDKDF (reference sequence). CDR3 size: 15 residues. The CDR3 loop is CATGRDLRDLYGYTF. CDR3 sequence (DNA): TGTGCCACCGGCAGAGATCTGAGGGACCTCTATGGCTACACCTTC.

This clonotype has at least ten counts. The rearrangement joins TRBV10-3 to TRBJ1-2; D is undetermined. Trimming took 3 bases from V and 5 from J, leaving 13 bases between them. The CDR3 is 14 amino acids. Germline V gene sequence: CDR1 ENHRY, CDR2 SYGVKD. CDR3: CAISEEGARYGYTF. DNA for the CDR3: TGTGCCATCAGTGAAGAGGGAGCCCGTTATGGCTACACCTTC.